This T cell receptor (beta chain) was documented in a study of monozygotic twins with inflammatory bowel disease. Researchers put TCRalpha and TCRbeta cDNA through two nested PCRs lasting approximately 16 and 9 cycles. TCRdb derives one entry per CDR3 protein from the 5' RACE reads, leaving out DNA. Its clone listing holds 190,000 or so distinct CDR3 sequences. The CDR3 contains 14 residues. From germline, CDR1 is SGHTA and CDR2 FQGNSA. Sequences were obtained from blood. The sequence was collected from a human donor with ulcerative colitis or Crohn's disease, or a healthy co-twin of an affected twin (not recorded which). The V gene is TRBV7-2, the J gene TRBJ1-1; TCRdb's D gene call, TRBD1, goes unchecked for lack of DNA. The CDR3 is CASSFHRDSAEAFF. Combining the CDR3 with reference TRBV7-2 and TRBJ1-1 gives the whole variable domain GAGVSQSPSNKVTEKGKDVELRCDPISGHTALYWYRQSLGQGLEFLIYFQGNSAPDKSGLPSDRFSAERTGGSVSTLTIQRTQQEDSAVYLCASSFHRDSAEAFFGQGTRLTVV.